The rows below give T cell receptor beta chains drawn from one sample of a study of memory CD4+ T cells and cytomegalovirus serostatus. Method: immunoSEQ multiplex PCR; TCRdb's copy keeps in-frame clones and lacks some. Of 30,000 to 40,000 clones in the sample, around four fifths were seen once. The sequencing input was memory CD4+ T cells from blood. All receptors come from an adult in good health and CMV-seronegative. Some clones in this sample may be carry-over from other donors' samples. The CDR3 runs from the conserved cysteine through the conserved F or W. The order of the fields is V gene, J gene, CDR3 length, CDR3 protein.

>TRBV5-4|TRBJ2-7|13
CASSPGGQAEQYF
>TRBV6-1|TRBJ2-2|11
CASTTYGELFF
>TRBV29-1|TRBJ1-2|16
CSVETHRDRANYGYTF
>TRBV5-1|TRBJ1-6|16
CASSPGTGEGNSPLHF
>TRBV10-3|TRBJ2-7|13
CAISRTSSYEQYF
>TRBV6-1|TRBJ1-2|13
CASSEAGNYGYTF
>TRBV7-9|TRBJ2-3|14
CASSLASGSHTQYF
>TRBV7-8|TRBJ1-4|15
CASSTDGTANEKLFF
>TRBV30|TRBJ1-5|13
CAWRTDSNQPQHF
>TRBV7-9|TRBJ1-4|14
CASSFGQGGEKLFF